This TCR beta chain was profiled in a study of T cell responses to AZD1222 COVID-19 vaccine. The wider study: Second-dose recipients at about 4 or about 12 weeks were treated as one pooled group. Whole-study results and caveats: Spike as a whole was targeted by vaccine-associated CD4 TCRs, dominant at 160-218 and 743-854. Repertoires were obtained solely post-peak T cell response. Seropositive AZD1222 recipients at baseline numbered only 5 or 6.

Profiling relied on immunoSEQ multiplex PCR, and the TCRdb table lists in-frame clones only, not all of them. The data hold about 130,000 clones, with roughly 90% observed a single time. On this clone itself: Antigen unknown.

Looked up from germline, CDR1 is LGHNA and CDR2 is YNFKEQ. This CDR3 is 16 amino acids long. The ends lost 3 bases at V and 4 bases at J; junction bases unmatched: 8. The sequenced sample was peripheral blood, obtained on day 0 of AZD1222 vaccination. The chain couples TRBV4-2 to TRBJ1-5, with 8 bases identical to TRBD1. The TCR comes from an adult in good health. This CDR3 reads CASSHDRGRGNQPQHF. In nucleotides, the CDR3 is TGTGCCAGCAGCCATGACAGGGGACGGGGGAATCAGCCCCAGCATTTT.